This entry lists 2 T cell receptor beta chains sequenced from one sample in a study of blood T cells in healthy people across ages. Alongside a J-beta primer mix, a sample-barcoded 5' primer served in a second PCR lasting about 7 to 12 cycles. MiXCR, applied by TCRdb to the 5' RACE reads, yields one record per CDR3 protein. The repertoire holds about 930,000 distinct CDR3 sequences, with 25% to 35% as singletons. The sample also formed part of further work on T cells of mothers and their children.

The sequencing input was blood. These receptors were collected from a woman aged 40 to 50 in good health.

Details on this clonotype: A single base separates this from a much larger clone, so it may be a read error. V gene TRBV7-2 combines with J gene TRBJ1-2, with a weak D call TRBD1 (5 bases). Germline V gene lookup returns CDR1 SGHTA and CDR2 FQGNSA. The CDR3 is made up of 14 amino acids. The CDR3 region is CASSFPGHTYGSTF. For the CDR3, the DNA is TGTGCCAGCAGCTTTCCCGGACACACCTATGGCTCCACCTTC.

This clonotype was seen many times. The chain employs TRBV4-3 and TRBJ2-7, with 9 bases aligning to TRBD1. Trimming removed 3 bases from V and 2 bases from J; junction bases left unmatched: 8. Per the germline V gene, CDR1 is LGHNA and CDR2 is YSLEER. This CDR3 is built from 16 residues. The CDR3: CASSQGGTGMPYEQYF. The CDR3 nucleotides are TGCGCCAGCAGCCAGGGGGGGACAGGGATGCCCTACGAGCAGTACTTC.